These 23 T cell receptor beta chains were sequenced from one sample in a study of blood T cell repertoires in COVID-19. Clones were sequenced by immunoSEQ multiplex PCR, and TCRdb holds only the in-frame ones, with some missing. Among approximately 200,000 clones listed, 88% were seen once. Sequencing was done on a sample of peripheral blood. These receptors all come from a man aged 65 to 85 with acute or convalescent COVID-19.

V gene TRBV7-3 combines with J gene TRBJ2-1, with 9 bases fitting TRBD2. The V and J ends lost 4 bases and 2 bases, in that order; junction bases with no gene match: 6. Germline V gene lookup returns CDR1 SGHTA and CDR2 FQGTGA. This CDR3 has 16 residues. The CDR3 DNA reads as TGTGCCAGCAGCTCCCGAGCGGGAGGTACCTACAATGAGCAGTTCTTC. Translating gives CASSSRAGGTYNEQFF.

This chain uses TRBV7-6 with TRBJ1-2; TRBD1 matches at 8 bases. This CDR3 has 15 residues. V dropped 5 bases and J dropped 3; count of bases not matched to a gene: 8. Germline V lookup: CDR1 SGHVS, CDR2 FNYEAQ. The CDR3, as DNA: TGTGCCAGCAGCCCCGACAGGGGTTATCACTATGGCTACACCTTC. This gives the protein CASSPDRGYHYGYTF.

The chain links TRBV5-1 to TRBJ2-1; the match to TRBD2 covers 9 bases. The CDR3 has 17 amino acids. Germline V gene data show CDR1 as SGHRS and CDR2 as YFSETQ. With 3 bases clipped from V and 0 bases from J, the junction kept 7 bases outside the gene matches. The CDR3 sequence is CASSSGLAWGSYNEQFF. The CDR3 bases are TGCGCCAGCAGCTCGGGACTAGCCTGGGGCTCCTACAATGAGCAGTTCTTC.

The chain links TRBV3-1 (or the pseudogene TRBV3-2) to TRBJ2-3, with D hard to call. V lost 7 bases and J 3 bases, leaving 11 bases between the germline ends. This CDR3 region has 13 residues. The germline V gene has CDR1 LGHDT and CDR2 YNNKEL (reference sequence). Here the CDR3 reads CASTNRYTDTQYF. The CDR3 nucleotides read TGTGCCAGCACTAACCGGTATACAGATACGCAGTATTTT.

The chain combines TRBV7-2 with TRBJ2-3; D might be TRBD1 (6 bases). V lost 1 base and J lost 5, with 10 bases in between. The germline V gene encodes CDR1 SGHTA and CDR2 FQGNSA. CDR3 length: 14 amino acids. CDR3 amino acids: CASSLGDKRDTQYF. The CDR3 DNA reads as TGTGCCAGCAGCTTAGGGGACAAAAGAGATACGCAGTATTTT.

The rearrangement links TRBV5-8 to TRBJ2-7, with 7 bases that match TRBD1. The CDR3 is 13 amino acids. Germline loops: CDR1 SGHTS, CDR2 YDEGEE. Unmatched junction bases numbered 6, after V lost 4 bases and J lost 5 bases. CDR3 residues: CASSAETGNEQYF. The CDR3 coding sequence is TGTGCCAGCAGCGCCGAGACAGGGAACGAGCAGTACTTC. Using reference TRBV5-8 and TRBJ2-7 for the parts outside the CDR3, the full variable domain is EAGVTQSPTHLIKTRGQQATLRCSPISGHTSVYWYQQALGLGLQFLLWYDEGEERNRGNFPPRFSGRQFPNYSSELNVNALELEDSALYLCASSAETGNEQYFGPGTRLTVT.

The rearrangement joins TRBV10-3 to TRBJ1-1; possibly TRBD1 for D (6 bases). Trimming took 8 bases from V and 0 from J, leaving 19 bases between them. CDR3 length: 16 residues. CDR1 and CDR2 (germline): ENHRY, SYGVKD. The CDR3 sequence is CAIGGARGRMNTEAFF. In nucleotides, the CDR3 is TGTGCCATCGGGGGGGCGCGGGGTCGAATGAACACTGAAGCTTTCTTT.

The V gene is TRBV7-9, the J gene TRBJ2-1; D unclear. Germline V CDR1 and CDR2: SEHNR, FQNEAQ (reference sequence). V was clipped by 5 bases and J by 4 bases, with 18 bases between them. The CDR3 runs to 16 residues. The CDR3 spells CASSHSKPIEYNEQFF. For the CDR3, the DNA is TGTGCCAGCAGCCACTCAAAGCCGATCGAATACAATGAGCAGTTCTTC.

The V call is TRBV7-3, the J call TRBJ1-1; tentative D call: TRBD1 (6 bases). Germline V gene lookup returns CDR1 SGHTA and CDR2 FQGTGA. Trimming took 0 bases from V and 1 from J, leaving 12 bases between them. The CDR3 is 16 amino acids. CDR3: CASSLTAGAPNTEAFF. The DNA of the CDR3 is TGTGCCAGCAGCTTAACGGCAGGGGCCCCGAACACTGAAGCTTTCTTT.

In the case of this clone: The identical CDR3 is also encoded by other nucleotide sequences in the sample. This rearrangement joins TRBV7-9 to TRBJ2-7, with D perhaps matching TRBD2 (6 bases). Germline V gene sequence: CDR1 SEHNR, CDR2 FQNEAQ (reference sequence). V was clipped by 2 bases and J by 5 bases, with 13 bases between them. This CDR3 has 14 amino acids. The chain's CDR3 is CASSLPREDHEQYF. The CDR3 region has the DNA TGTGCCAGCAGCTTACCCAGGGAGGATCACGAGCAGTACTTC.

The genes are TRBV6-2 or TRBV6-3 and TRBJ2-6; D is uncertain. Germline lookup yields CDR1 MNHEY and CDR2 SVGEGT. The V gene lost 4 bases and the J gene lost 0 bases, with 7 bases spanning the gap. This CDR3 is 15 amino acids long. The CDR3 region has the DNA TGTGCCAGCAGTTTATCTAGCTCTGGGGCCAACGTCCTGACTTTC. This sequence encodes CASSLSSSGANVLTF.

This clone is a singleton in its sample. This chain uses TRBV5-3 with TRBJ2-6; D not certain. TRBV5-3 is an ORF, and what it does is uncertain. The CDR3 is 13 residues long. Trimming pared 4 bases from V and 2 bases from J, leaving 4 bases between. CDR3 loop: CARSPAGANVLTF. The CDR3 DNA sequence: TGTGCCAGAAGCCCCGCTGGGGCCAACGTCCTGACTTTC.

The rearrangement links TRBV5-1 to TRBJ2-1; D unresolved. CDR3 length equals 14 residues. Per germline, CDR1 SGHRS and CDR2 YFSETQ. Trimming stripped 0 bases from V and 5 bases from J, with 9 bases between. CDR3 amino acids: CASSLGRVNNEQFF. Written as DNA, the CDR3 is TGCGCCAGCAGCTTGGGAAGAGTAAACAATGAGCAGTTCTTC.

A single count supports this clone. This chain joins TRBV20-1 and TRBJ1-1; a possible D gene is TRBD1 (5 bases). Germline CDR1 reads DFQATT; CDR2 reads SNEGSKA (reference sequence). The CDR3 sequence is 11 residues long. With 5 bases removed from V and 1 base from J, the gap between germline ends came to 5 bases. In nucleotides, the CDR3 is TGCAGTGCTGGGGCGAACACTGAAGCTTTCTTT. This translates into CSAGANTEAFF.

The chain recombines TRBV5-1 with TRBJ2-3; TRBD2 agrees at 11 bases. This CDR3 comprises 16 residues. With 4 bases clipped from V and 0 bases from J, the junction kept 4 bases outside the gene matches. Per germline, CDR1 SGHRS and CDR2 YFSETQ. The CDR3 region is CASSGIAGGSTDTQYF. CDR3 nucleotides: TGCGCCAGCAGCGGAATAGCGGGAGGGAGCACAGATACGCAGTATTTT. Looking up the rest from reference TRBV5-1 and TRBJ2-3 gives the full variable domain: KAGVTQTPRYLIKTRGQQVTLSCSPISGHRSVSWYQQTPGQGLQFLFEYFSETQRNKGNFPGRFSGRQFSNSRSEMNVSTLELGDSALYLCASSGIAGGSTDTQYFGPGTRLTVL.

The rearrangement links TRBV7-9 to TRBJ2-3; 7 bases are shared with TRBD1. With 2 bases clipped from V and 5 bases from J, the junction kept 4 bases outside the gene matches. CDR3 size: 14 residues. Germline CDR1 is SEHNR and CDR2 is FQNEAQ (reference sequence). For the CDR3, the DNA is TGTGCCAGCAGCTTATATACAGGGGTAGATACGCAGTATTTT. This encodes CASSLYTGVDTQYF. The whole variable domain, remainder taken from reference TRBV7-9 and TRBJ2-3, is DTGVSQNPRHKITKRGQNVTFRCDPISEHNRLYWYRQTLGQGPEFLTYFQNEAQLEKSRLLSDRFSAERPKGSFSTLEIQRTEQGDSAMYLCASSLYTGVDTQYFGPGTRLTVL.

The CDR3 spells CASNRGPGETQYF. The CDR3 region has the DNA TGTGCCAGTAACAGGGGGCCGGGAGAGACCCAGTACTTC. The V gene is TRBV6-5, the J gene TRBJ2-5; 9 bases are a match to TRBD1. Trimming took 9 bases from V and 4 from J; bases not matched to a gene: 6. CDR1 is MNHEY, CDR2 SVGAGI, per germline. The CDR3 spans 13 residues.

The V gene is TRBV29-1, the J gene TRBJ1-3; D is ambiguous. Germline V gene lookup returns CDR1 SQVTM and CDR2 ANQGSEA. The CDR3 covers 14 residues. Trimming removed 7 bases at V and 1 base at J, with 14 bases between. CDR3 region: CSARPAGSGNTIYF. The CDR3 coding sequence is TGCAGCGCCCGACCGGCGGGGTCTGGAAACACCATATATTTT.

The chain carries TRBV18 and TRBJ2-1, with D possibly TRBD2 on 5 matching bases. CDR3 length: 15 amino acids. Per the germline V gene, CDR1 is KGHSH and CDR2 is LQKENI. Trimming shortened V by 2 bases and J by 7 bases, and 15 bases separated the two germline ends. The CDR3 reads CASSPVAARGNEQFF. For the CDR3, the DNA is TGTGCCAGCTCACCAGTTGCGGCCCGGGGAAATGAGCAGTTCTTC.

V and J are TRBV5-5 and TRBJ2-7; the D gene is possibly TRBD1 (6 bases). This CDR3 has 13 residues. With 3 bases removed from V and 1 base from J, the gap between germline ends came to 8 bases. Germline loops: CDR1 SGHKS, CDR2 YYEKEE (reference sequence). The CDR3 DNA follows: TGTGCCAGCAGCTCGGGACAATCCTACGAGCAGTACTTC. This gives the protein CASSSGQSYEQYF.

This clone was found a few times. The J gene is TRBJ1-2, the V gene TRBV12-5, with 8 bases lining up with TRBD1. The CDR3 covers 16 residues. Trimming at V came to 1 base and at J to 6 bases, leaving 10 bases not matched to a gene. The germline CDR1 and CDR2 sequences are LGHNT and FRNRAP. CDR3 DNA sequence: TGTGCTAGTGGTTTGGCTCTCGGACAGGGAGGCGATGGCTACACCTTC. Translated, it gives CASGLALGQGGDGYTF. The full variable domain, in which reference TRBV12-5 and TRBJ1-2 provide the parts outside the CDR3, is DARVTQTPRHKVTEMGQEVTMRCQPILGHNTVFWYRQTMMQGLELLAYFRNRAPLDDSGMPKDRFSAEMPDATLATLKIQPSEPRDSAVYFCASGLALGQGGDGYTFGSGTRLTVV.

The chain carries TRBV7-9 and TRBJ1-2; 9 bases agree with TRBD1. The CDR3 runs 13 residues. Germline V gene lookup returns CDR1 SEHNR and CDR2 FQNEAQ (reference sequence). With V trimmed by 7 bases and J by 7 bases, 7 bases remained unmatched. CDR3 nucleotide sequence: TGTGCCAGCACCACGGGACAGGGTGGTGGCTACACCTTC. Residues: CASTTGQGGGYTF. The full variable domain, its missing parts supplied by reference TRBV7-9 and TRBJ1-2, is DTGVSQNPRHKITKRGQNVTFRCDPISEHNRLYWYRQTLGQGPEFLTYFQNEAQLEKSRLLSDRFSAERPKGSFSTLEIQRTEQGDSAMYLCASTTGQGGGYTFGSGTRLTVV.

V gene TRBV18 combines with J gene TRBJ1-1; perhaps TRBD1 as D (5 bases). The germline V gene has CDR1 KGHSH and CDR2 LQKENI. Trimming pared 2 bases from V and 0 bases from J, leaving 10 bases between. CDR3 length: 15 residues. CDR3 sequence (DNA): TGTGCCAGCTCACCAAGGGGTGCCCTGAACACTGAAGCTTTCTTT. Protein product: CASSPRGALNTEAFF.